This entry describes one T cell receptor beta chain. This entry belongs to a study of early T cells in non-severe SARS-CoV-2 infection. Individual cDNA molecules were tagged with unique molecular identifiers. TCRdb reprocessed the 5' RACE reads with MiXCR, giving one entry per CDR3 protein. The table shows roughly 97,000 distinct CDR3 sequences, with 8% to 13% occurring only once. Looked up from germline, CDR1 is SGHVS and CDR2 is FQNEAQ. This CDR3 region has 16 residues. Trimming left V 5 bases short and J 5 bases short, with 22 bases between. This TCR was sampled from an adult who was a healthcare worker with PCR-confirmed SARS-CoV-2 infection or an uninfected control (not recorded which). V usage is TRBV7-8 and J usage is TRBJ2-7; D remains unclear. The sample here was whole blood, taken at baseline. As DNA, the CDR3 is TGTGCCAGCAGCACTCAAAGCGCACCGGGTCGAAACGAGCAGTACTTC. This sequence encodes CASSTQSAPGRNEQYF.